A single sample is the source of the 24 T cell receptor beta chains below, sequenced in a study of a mutant IDH1 vaccine in newly diagnosed glioma. These receptors' antigens are unknown. Profiling relied on immunoSEQ multiplex PCR, and the TCRdb table lists in-frame clones only, not all of them. Among roughly 36,000 clones listed, around 89% were seen once. The time point: week 23, last vaccination. Vaccination used 300 ug of mutant IDH1 20-mer peptide per dose, with topical imiquimod. The input for sequencing was PBMCs, taken from a glioma patient whose treatment included an IDH1 peptide vaccine. All receptors derive from a man aged 40-50 years with glioma.

The chain recombines TRBV1 with TRBJ2-7; the DNA was not used to check the table's D call, TRBD2. TRBV1 is flagged as a pseudogene. This CDR3 has 14 residues. The CDR3 DNA sequence: TGCACCAGCAGATCTAGCGGGGGGTCCTACGAGCAGTACTTC. As protein: CTSRSSGGSYEQYF.

J is TRBJ2-7 and V is TRBV10-3, with 7 bases fitting TRBD2. CDR3 length: 13 residues. The V gene's germline CDR1 is ENHRY and CDR2 SYGVKD. V was pared by 11 bases and J by 2 bases, with 9 bases of the junction left unmatched. The CDR3 reads CAALREGTYEQYF. In DNA form, the CDR3 reads TGTGCCGCGCTAAGGGAGGGGACCTACGAGCAGTACTTC.

V gene TRBV29-1 combines with J gene TRBJ2-3; perhaps TRBD2 as D (6 bases). V was cut by 6 bases and J by 0 bases, with 22 bases left in between. The germline gives CDR1 SQVTM, CDR2 ANQGSEA. The length of the CDR3 is 17 residues. CDR3 protein: CSVYLPASETSTDTQYF. In DNA form, the CDR3 reads TGCAGCGTGTACCTTCCCGCTAGCGAAACTAGCACAGATACGCAGTATTTT.

This rearrangement joins TRBV18 to TRBJ1-1; D is unclear. Germline assignment: CDR1 KGHSH and CDR2 LQKENI. The CDR3 extends over 11 amino acids. Between the trimmed V and J ends, which lost 2 bases and 6 bases, there was a span of 4 bases. The CDR3 region has the DNA TGTGCCAGCTCACCAGGGGCTGAAGCTTTCTTT. It encodes CASSPGAEAFF.

The chain has TRBV7-9 and TRBJ1-3; TRBD1 aligns across 7 bases. Germline CDR1 SEHNR, CDR2 FQNEAQ (reference sequence). CDR3 size: 18 residues. V lost 1 base, J lost 2 bases, and 11 bases stayed unmatched. CDR3 in amino acids: CASSLGSPRGITGNTIYF. In DNA, the CDR3 is TGTGCCAGCAGCTTAGGGAGTCCCAGGGGGATCACTGGAAACACCATATATTTT.

J is TRBJ1-6 and V is TRBV30; the D is unclear. Looked up from germline, CDR1 is GTSNPN and CDR2 is SVGIG (reference sequence). V shed 0 bases and J shed 13 bases, with 13 bases lying between them. This CDR3 is 13 amino acids long. CDR3 nucleotide sequence: TGTGCCTGGAGTGTATGGAGCCGTGAGCCCCTCCACTTT. Translation gives CAWSVWSREPLHF.

V gene TRBV7-2 combines with J gene TRBJ2-2, with D tentatively TRBD2 (5 bases). The V and J ends lost 5 bases and 6 bases respectively, with 16 bases between them. Germline V lookup: CDR1 SGHTA, CDR2 FQGNSA. The CDR3 has 15 amino acids. CDR3 loop: CASSPGVYSAGELFF. The CDR3, as DNA: TGTGCCAGCAGCCCCGGGGTCTATTCGGCCGGGGAGCTGTTTTTT.

In its sample, this clone was seen a few times. This chain links TRBV30 with TRBJ1-1; D gene unclear. CDR1 is GTSNPN and CDR2 is SVGIG in the germline V gene (reference sequence). There are 15 residues in the CDR3. V was trimmed by 1 base and J by 0 bases, leaving 12 bases between them. The CDR3 loop reads CAWSAGGRMNTEAFF. The CDR3 nucleotides are TGTGCCTGGAGTGCCGGCGGGAGAATGAACACTGAAGCTTTCTTT.

This clone came up a few times. The genes are TRBV2 and TRBJ1-3; D ambiguous. Trimming cost V 1 base and J 0 bases, with 7 bases left between them. The CDR3 runs 15 residues. Germline CDR1 and CDR2: SNHLY and FYNNEI. The CDR3 DNA reads as TGTGCCAGCAGTGAAGAGGCGATCTCTGGAAACACCATATATTTT. Protein product: CASSEEAISGNTIYF.

V gene TRBV29-1 combines with J gene TRBJ2-7, with TRBD2 matching over 7 bases. V gave up 5 bases and J gave up 4 bases; unmatched junction bases: 5. Per the germline V gene, CDR1 is SQVTM and CDR2 is ANQGSEA. The CDR3 runs to 12 residues. CDR3 residues: CSVQRDRYEQYF. DNA for the CDR3: TGCAGCGTTCAGCGGGATAGGTACGAGCAGTACTTC.

The rearrangement joins TRBV18 to TRBJ2-3, with TRBD1 matching over 11 bases. CDR3 length: 15 amino acids. The V segment lost 3 bases and the J segment 3 bases; nucleotides outside the gene matches: 2. Per the germline V gene, CDR1 is KGHSH and CDR2 is LQKENI. CDR3 loop: CASSPGQGVTDTQYF. DNA for the CDR3: TGTGCCAGCTCACCGGGACAGGGGGTGACAGATACGCAGTATTTT. Full variable domain (missing parts from reference TRBV18 and TRBJ2-3): NAGVMQNPRHLVRRRGQEARLRCSPMKGHSHVYWYRQLPEEGLKFMVYLQKENIIDESGMPKERFSAEFPKEGPSILRIQQVVRGDSAAYFCASSPGQGVTDTQYFGPGTRLTVL.

This chain uses TRBV5-5 with TRBJ1-1; the D is unclear. Germline loops: CDR1 SGHKS, CDR2 YYEKEE (reference sequence). This CDR3 is built from 14 residues. Deletions cut 4 bases from V and 3 bases from J, with 13 bases between. This chain's CDR3 is CASSPPSRDTEAFF. CDR3 sequence (DNA): TGTGCCAGCAGCCCCCCCTCCCGGGACACTGAAGCTTTCTTT.

V and J are TRBV5-6 and TRBJ1-4; 8 bases match TRBD1. V dropped 4 bases and J dropped 7; count of bases not matched to a gene: 12. The CDR3 is 16 amino acids. Germline loops: CDR1 SGHDT, CDR2 YYEEEE. Written as DNA, the CDR3 is TGTGCCAGCAGCCCCAGCGGACAGGGTCGAAGTGAAAAACTGTTTTTT. Translating it yields CASSPSGQGRSEKLFF. The full variable domain, with the rest looked up from reference TRBV5-6 and TRBJ1-4, is DAGVTQSPTHLIKTRGQQVTLRCSPKSGHDTVSWYQQALGQGPQFIFQYYEEEERQRGNFPDRFSGHQFPNYSSELNVNALLLGDSALYLCASSPSGQGRSEKLFFGSGTQLSVL.

Notes on this clone: The germline gene is not matched at one end of the junction; a read error may be the cause. This chain uses TRBV6-4 with TRBJ2-1; D unresolved. There are 11 residues in the CDR3. CDR1 is MRHNA and CDR2 is SNTAGT in the germline V gene. CDR3 nucleotides: TGTGCCAGCAGAGACTACAATGAGCAGTTCTTC. It is translated as CASRDYNEQFF.

CDR3 residues: CASSYSGGINQPQHF. Here the CDR3 DNA reads TGTGCCAGCAGTTACTCGGGCGGCATCAATCAGCCCCAGCATTTT. V gene TRBV6-5 combines with J gene TRBJ1-5; D is unresolved. With 0 bases removed from V and 3 bases from J, the gap between germline ends came to 9 bases. The CDR3 has 15 residues. Looked up from germline, CDR1 is MNHEY and CDR2 is SVGAGI.

This clone has a single count. J is TRBJ1-2 and V is TRBV6-5, with 9 bases lining up with TRBD1. Losses at the gene ends were 5 bases for V and 6 bases for J; bases not matched to a gene: 4. Germline CDR1 reads MNHEY; CDR2 reads SVGAGI. This CDR3 is built from 13 residues. CDR3 amino acids: CASSRQGENGYTF. In nucleotides, the CDR3 is TGTGCCAGCAGTCGACAGGGGGAGAATGGCTACACCTTC.

The V and J genes are TRBV19 and TRBJ1-1, with D hard to call. With 7 bases removed from V and 4 bases from J, the gap between germline ends came to 16 bases. Germline V gene data show CDR1 as LNHDA and CDR2 as SQIVND (reference sequence). The CDR3 length is 14 residues. The DNA for the CDR3 is TGTGCCAGTACCGATGAGGGTAGGACCACTGAAGCTTTCTTT. As protein: CASTDEGRTTEAFF.

The chain carries TRBV6-6 and TRBJ1-5, with 7 bases fitting TRBD1. The CDR3 has 16 amino acids. Germline loops: CDR1 MNHNY, CDR2 SVGAGI (reference sequence). V trimming: 2 bases; J trimming: 5 bases; junction bases outside the gene matches: 9. DNA of the CDR3: TGTGCCAGCAGTTACCGATTGACAGGGACGGATCAGCCCCAGCATTTT. This codes for CASSYRLTGTDQPQHF.

V usage is TRBV7-2 and J usage is TRBJ1-2, with 8 bases aligning to TRBD1. This CDR3 is built from 13 residues. With V trimmed by 5 bases and J by 8 bases, 7 bases remained unmatched. Per germline, CDR1 SGHTA and CDR2 FQGNSA. The CDR3 reads CASSPDREYGYTF. The CDR3 DNA reads TGTGCCAGCAGCCCGGACAGGGAATACGGCTACACCTTC.

The V call is TRBV5-4, the J call TRBJ1-1; 7 bases line up with TRBD1. CDR1 SGHNT and CDR2 YYREEE come from the germline V gene (reference sequence). Trimming cost V 4 bases and J 0 bases; bases outside gene matches: 6. This CDR3 contains 15 residues. The CDR3 region is CASSPGQLMNTEAFF. CDR3 DNA: TGTGCCAGCAGCCCGGGACAGCTCATGAACACTGAAGCTTTCTTT.

The chain joins TRBV2 to TRBJ1-2; 9 bases are a match to TRBD1. V shed 2 bases and J 7 bases; nucleotides not matched to a gene: 8. The CDR3 is 15 residues long. CDR1 is SNHLY and CDR2 is FYNNEI in the germline V gene. CDR3 nucleotides: TGTGCCAGCAGTGAATGGGACAGGGCCTTGGGTGGCTACACCTTC. Translated, it gives CASSEWDRALGGYTF.

The gene calls are TRBV5-1 and TRBJ2-1; no clear D gene. V gave up 0 bases and J gave up 10 bases, with 5 bases separating them. The CDR3 is 11 amino acids. Germline lookup yields CDR1 SGHRS and CDR2 YFSETQ. CDR3 sequence (DNA): TGCGCCAGCAGCTTGGGAGGAGAGCAGTTCTTC. Translating it yields CASSLGGEQFF.

The gene calls are TRBV11-2 and TRBJ2-2, with D perhaps TRBD1 (5 bases). Between the trimmed V and J ends, which lost 3 bases and 1 base, there was a span of 9 bases. The CDR3 totals 15 residues. Per the germline V gene, CDR1 is SGHAT and CDR2 is FQNNGV. The CDR3 loop reads CASSLFQGNTGELFF. The CDR3 coding sequence is TGTGCCAGCAGCTTGTTTCAGGGGAACACCGGGGAGCTGTTTTTT.

This chain connects TRBV5-6 to TRBJ2-7; unclear D gene. The germline CDR1 and CDR2 sequences are SGHDT and YYEEEE. This CDR3 contains 11 residues. Trimming stripped 3 bases from V and 5 bases from J, with 6 bases between. The CDR3 bases are TGTGCCAGCAGCTCCTTAAACGAGCAGTACGTC. Protein: CASSSLNEQYV.